The sequence of this T cell receptor (beta chain) was determined in a study of early T cells in non-severe SARS-CoV-2 infection. Study background: It was bulk RNA from unsorted whole blood that was sequenced, and the chains were unpaired. Study findings and constraints: VDJdb-based matching was biased toward anti-spike CD8 responses and missed private and CD4 specificities.

Individual cDNA molecules received unique molecular identifiers. TCRdb re-derived calls from the 5' RACE reads in MiXCR, one entry per CDR3 protein. This repertoire shows tens of thousands of distinct CDR3 sequences, roughly a tenth found once; its top ten account for 1.7%. The germline CDR1 and CDR2 sequences are SQVTM and ANQGSEA. Trimming took off 4 bases at V and 3 bases at J, with 13 bases between the two ends. This CDR3 has 14 amino acids. A remark on this clonotype: Its matching antigen is unknown.

The rearrangement links TRBV29-1 to TRBJ2-4; tentatively, D is TRBD1 (6 bases). The sample comprised whole blood. This receptor was obtained from an adult who was a healthcare worker with PCR-confirmed SARS-CoV-2 infection or an uninfected control (not recorded which). The CDR3: CSVAAGVGKNIQYF. The DNA for the CDR3 is TGCAGCGTTGCCGCAGGGGTAGGCAAAAACATTCAGTACTTC.